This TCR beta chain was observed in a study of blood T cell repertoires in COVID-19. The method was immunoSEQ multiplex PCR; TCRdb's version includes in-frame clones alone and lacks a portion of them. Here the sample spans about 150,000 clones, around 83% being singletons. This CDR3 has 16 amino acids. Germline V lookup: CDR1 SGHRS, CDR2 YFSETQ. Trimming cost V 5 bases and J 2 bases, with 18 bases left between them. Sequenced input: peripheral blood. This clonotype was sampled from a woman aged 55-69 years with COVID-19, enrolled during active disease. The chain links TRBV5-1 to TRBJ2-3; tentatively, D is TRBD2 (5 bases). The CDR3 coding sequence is TGCGCCAGCAGTCCCCGTGGTGGACTTTCCACAGATACGCAGTATTTT. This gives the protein CASSPRGGLSTDTQYF.